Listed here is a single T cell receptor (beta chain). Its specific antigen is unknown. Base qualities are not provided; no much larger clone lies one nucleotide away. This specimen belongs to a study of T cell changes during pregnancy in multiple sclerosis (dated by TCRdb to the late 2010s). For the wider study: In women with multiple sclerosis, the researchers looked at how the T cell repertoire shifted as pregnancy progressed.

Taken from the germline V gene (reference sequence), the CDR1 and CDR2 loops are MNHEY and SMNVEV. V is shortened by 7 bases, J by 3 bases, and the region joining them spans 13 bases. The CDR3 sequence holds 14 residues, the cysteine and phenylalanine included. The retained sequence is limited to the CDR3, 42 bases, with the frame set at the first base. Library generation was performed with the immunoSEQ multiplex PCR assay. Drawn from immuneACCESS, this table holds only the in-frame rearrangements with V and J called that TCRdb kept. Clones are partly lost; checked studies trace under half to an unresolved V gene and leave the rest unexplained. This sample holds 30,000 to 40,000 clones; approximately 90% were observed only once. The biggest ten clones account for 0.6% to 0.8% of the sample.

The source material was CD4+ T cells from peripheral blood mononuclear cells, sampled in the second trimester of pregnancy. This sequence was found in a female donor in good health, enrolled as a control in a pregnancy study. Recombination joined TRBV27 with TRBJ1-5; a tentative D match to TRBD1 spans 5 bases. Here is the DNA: TGTGCCAGCAAAGTAGACAGATACAATCAGCCCCAGCATTTT. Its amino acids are CASKVDRYNQPQHF.